This record looks at one TCR beta chain sequence and its context. Its antigen is unknown. The record originates from a study of blood T cells in healthy people across ages. Findings and limits, study-wide: Per million T cells, TCR beta diversity dropped roughly linearly as age increased.

This CDR3 contains 14 residues. CDR1 and CDR2 (germline): LGHNA, YNFKEQ. J gave up 6 bases and V 0 bases, and 4 bases lay outside the gene matches. Through a sample-barcoded 5' primer and a J-beta primer mix, a second PCR was run for about 6 to 11 cycles. Unique molecular identifiers of 12 random nucleotides labeled each cDNA. TCRdb re-analysed the 5' RACE reads in MiXCR, keeping a single row per CDR3 protein. The sample comprises roughly 800,000 distinct CDR3 sequences, about a quarter of which are singletons, and around 3% rests with the top ten. The same data also went into a second study, on T cells of mothers and their children. This second study notes: Addition of sample barcodes and 2-4 random nucleotides occurred through the M1S primer of the second PCR. Regardless of relatedness, pairs show thymic selection shaping TCR recombination output in a similar manner.

The receptor's source is a boy younger than 18 in good health. The sample was blood. V usage is TRBV4-2 and J usage is TRBJ2-7, with TRBD2 identical over 8 bases. Here the CDR3 DNA reads TGTGCCAGCAGCCAAGACGCTCTAGCGGGCGAGCAGTACTTC. Residues: CASSQDALAGEQYF.